One sample yielded the 30 T cell receptor beta chains listed below, sequenced in a study of T-cell memory formation after mild COVID-19. Via MiXCR, TCRdb re-called the 5' RACE reads, giving one row per CDR3 protein. The sample holds about 560,000 distinct CDR3 sequences, about 18% seen once. Input material: PBMCs or a T cell subset sorted from them (not recorded which). These TCRs come from an adult woman who had mild COVID-19 (a few samples of this study predate the infection). Cell type and time point are not known.

The chain couples TRBV20-1 to TRBJ1-1; D perhaps matches TRBD1 (5 bases). Germline V CDR1 and CDR2: DFQATT, SNEGSKA (reference sequence). The CDR3 totals 14 residues. Trimming took 5 bases from V and 5 from J, leaving 18 bases between them. CDR3: CSADHTLGVTEAFF. The CDR3 DNA reads as TGCAGTGCTGACCACACTCTGGGGGTTACTGAAGCTTTCTTT.

V and J are TRBV7-9 and TRBJ1-2; 8 positions match TRBD1. J was trimmed by 3 bases and V by 5 bases; bases with no gene match: 14. The CDR3 is 17 amino acids. In germline, CDR1 is SEHNR, CDR2 FQNEAQ (reference sequence). Here the CDR3 DNA reads TGTGCCAGCAGCCCGGGGTTAAACAGGGGGACGGACTATGGCTACACCTTC. Protein sequence: CASSPGLNRGTDYGYTF.

The gene calls are TRBV5-1 and TRBJ1-1, with TRBD1 as a possible D gene (6 bases). The germline V gene has CDR1 SGHRS and CDR2 YFSETQ. CDR3 length: 17 residues. The V and J ends lost 5 bases and 5 bases respectively, with 25 bases between them. CDR3 in DNA: TGCGCCAGCAGATTGTTCCAGGGGTTTGAGAGGTTAACTGAAGCTTTCTTT. This sequence encodes CASRLFQGFERLTEAFF. Full variable domain (missing parts from reference TRBV5-1 and TRBJ1-1): KAGVTQTPRYLIKTRGQQVTLSCSPISGHRSVSWYQQTPGQGLQFLFEYFSETQRNKGNFPGRFSGRQFSNSRSEMNVSTLELGDSALYLCASRLFQGFERLTEAFFGQGTRLTVV.

This clonotype occurred a few times. V and J are TRBV12-3 or TRBV12-4 and TRBJ1-5; maybe TRBD1 (5 bases). This CDR3 has 17 amino acids. The V end was cut by 3 bases, the J end by 6 bases, with 21 bases between. DNA for the CDR3: TGTGCCAGCAGTTTGAGACCAGGGTGGGAACCCGGTCAGCCCCAGCATTTT. Translated: CASSLRPGWEPGQPQHF.

The chain carries TRBV14 and TRBJ2-5, with 10 bases identical to TRBD2. The CDR3 sequence is 16 residues long. The V gene end was trimmed by 2 bases and the J gene end by 1 base; junction bases not matched to a gene: 4. Germline V CDR1 and CDR2: SGHDN, FVKESK. The CDR3 is CASSQLGLAVQETQYF. CDR3 coding DNA: TGTGCCAGCAGCCAATTAGGACTAGCGGTCCAAGAGACCCAGTACTTC.

As regards this clonotype: The junction does not match germline at one end; this may be a read error. V usage is TRBV7-9 and J usage is TRBJ2-2; 8 bases map to TRBD2. The CDR3 is 16 amino acids. Germline assignment: CDR1 SEHNR and CDR2 FQNEAQ (reference sequence). The CDR3 loop is CATSTPRGGHVGELFF. The CDR3 bases are TGTGCCACCAGCACGCCCCGGGGGGGGCATGTCGGGGAGCTGTTTTTT.

The J gene is TRBJ2-7, the V gene TRBV20-1, with 7 bases that match TRBD2. V lost 0 bases, J lost 9 bases, and 14 bases stayed unmatched. Germline lookup yields CDR1 DFQATT and CDR2 SNEGSKA (reference sequence). CDR3 length equals 15 residues. The CDR3 DNA sequence: TGCAGTGCTAGAGATCCAGTGGCGGGGGAGTGGGTGCAGTACTTC. Encoded protein: CSARDPVAGEWVQYF.

The chain combines TRBV3-1 with TRBJ2-1, with TRBD1 matching 7 bases. The CDR3 is 16 residues long. CDR1 is LGHDT, CDR2 YNNKEL, per germline (reference sequence). The trim removed 1 base at V and 0 bases at J, leaving 3 bases unmatched. The CDR3 protein is CASSQADRSSYNEQFF. CDR3 DNA: TGTGCCAGCAGCCAAGCGGACAGGAGCTCCTACAATGAGCAGTTCTTC.

This chain links TRBV24-1 with TRBJ1-2, with 7 bases matching TRBD1. This CDR3 comprises 15 residues. Germline CDR1 and CDR2: KGHDR and SFDVKD. With 4 bases clipped from V and 0 bases from J, the junction kept 4 bases outside the gene matches. Here the CDR3 DNA reads TGTGCCACCAGTGACCCCGGACAGGCTAACTATGGCTACACCTTC. Translating gives CATSDPGQANYGYTF.

This clonotype was recorded a few times. The chain couples TRBV19 to TRBJ1-1; 7 nucleotides line up with TRBD1. The CDR3 loop spans 15 amino acids. V was clipped by 5 bases and J by 2 bases; unmatched bases: 8. CDR1 and CDR2 from the germline V gene are LNHDA and SQIVND (reference sequence). The CDR3 here is CASSFAQGHNTEAFF. The CDR3 DNA sequence: TGTGCCAGTAGTTTCGCACAGGGGCATAACACTGAAGCTTTCTTT.

This sequence joins TRBV27 and TRBJ1-4; a possible D gene is TRBD1 (5 bases). The CDR3 runs 16 residues. Between the trimmed V and J ends, which lost 0 bases and 6 bases, there was a span of 14 bases. Germline V gene sequence: CDR1 MNHEY, CDR2 SMNVEV (reference sequence). CDR3 sequence: CASSLSGQGGYEKLFF. CDR3 sequence (DNA): TGTGCCAGCAGTTTATCGGGCCAGGGCGGGTATGAAAAACTGTTTTTT.

This chain joins TRBV24-1 and TRBJ1-2; the D is unclear. CDR1 is KGHDR and CDR2 is SFDVKD in the germline V gene. Trimming removed 3 bases from V and 2 bases from J, with 9 bases in between. The CDR3 totals 14 residues. The CDR3 here is CATSDEVQNYGYTF. Written as DNA, the CDR3 is TGTGCCACCAGTGATGAAGTTCAGAACTATGGCTACACCTTC.

In this sample, this clonotype turned up a few times. This chain connects TRBV5-5 to TRBJ2-7; maybe TRBD2 (6 bases). This CDR3 is built from 15 residues. Germline V CDR1 and CDR2: SGHKS, YYEKEE (reference sequence). Trimming shortened V by 4 bases and J by 1 base, and 15 bases separated the two germline ends. This chain's CDR3 is CASSRAGSPSYEQYF. For the CDR3, the DNA is TGTGCCAGCAGCCGCGCGGGATCCCCATCCTACGAGCAGTACTTC.

This rearrangement joins TRBV18 to TRBJ1-2; D might be TRBD1 (6 bases). Germline loops: CDR1 KGHSH, CDR2 LQKENI. The CDR3 loop spans 14 amino acids. Between the trimmed V and J ends, which lost 1 base and 5 bases, there was a span of 11 bases. The CDR3 here is CASSPREGTYGYTF. The CDR3, as DNA: TGTGCCAGCTCACCACGCGAAGGGACATATGGCTACACCTTC.

This clonotype was detected a few times. V gene TRBV20-1 combines with J gene TRBJ2-5, with D perhaps TRBD1 (6 bases). Germline V gives CDR1 DFQATT, CDR2 SNEGSKA (reference sequence). Trimming took 4 bases from V and 2 from J, leaving 17 bases between them. CDR3 size: 15 residues. CDR3 sequence (DNA): TGCAGTGCTACCCGGCCGGACAGCGAGCAAGAGACCCAGTACTTC. This sequence encodes CSATRPDSEQETQYF.

The chain employs TRBV7-3 and TRBJ1-2; no clear D. The CDR3 covers 14 residues. Germline V CDR1 and CDR2: SGHTA, FQGTGA. The ends were cut back, 5 bases at V and 4 bases at J, with 14 bases in the middle. CDR3 protein: CASSPAGLAYGYTF. The CDR3 DNA reads TGTGCCAGCAGCCCCGCGGGGTTAGCCTATGGCTACACCTTC.

The chain links TRBV6-2 or TRBV6-3 to TRBJ2-7; no clear D gene. The V end lost 6 bases, the J end lost 3 bases, and 15 bases lay between the germline ends. There are 14 residues in the CDR3. The germline gives CDR1 MNHEY, CDR2 SVGEGT. The CDR3 reads CASRPQGPNYEQYF. CDR3 DNA sequence: TGTGCCAGCAGACCCCAAGGTCCTAACTACGAGCAGTACTTC.

This clonotype has at least ten counts. The rearrangement uses TRBV12-3 or TRBV12-4 and TRBJ1-2, with D possibly being TRBD1 (5 bases). The CDR3 length is 13 residues. V lost 6 bases to trimming and J lost 0 bases, with 8 bases between them. Here the CDR3 reads CASSPQANYGYTF. CDR3 nucleotides: TGTGCCAGCAGCCCACAGGCTAACTATGGCTACACCTTC.

This clonotype was observed many times. The rearrangement links TRBV24-1 to TRBJ2-1; 9 bases fit TRBD1. J was trimmed by 0 bases and V by 4 bases; bases with no gene match: 9. The CDR3 is 18 amino acids. Germline V gene data show CDR1 as KGHDR and CDR2 as SFDVKD. The CDR3 nucleotides read TGTGCCACCAGTGACCTTGCCTCGACAGGGGGCTCCTACAATGAGCAGTTCTTC. This translates into CATSDLASTGGSYNEQFF.

The rearrangement uses TRBV6-5 and TRBJ2-5; D is perhaps TRBD1 (6 bases). Deletions cut 2 bases from V and 1 base from J, with 8 bases between. This CDR3 is built from 14 residues. CDR1 is MNHEY and CDR2 is SVGAGI in the germline V gene. The CDR3 DNA sequence: TGTGCCAGCAGTTACAGGGGGAGCCAAGAGACCCAGTACTTC. It encodes CASSYRGSQETQYF.

The genes are TRBV4-2 and TRBJ1-2, with 7 bases that match TRBD1. Looked up from germline, CDR1 is LGHNA and CDR2 is YNFKEQ. The V gene end was trimmed by 3 bases and the J gene end by 4 bases; junction bases not matched to a gene: 11. The CDR3 has 16 amino acids. This chain's CDR3 is CASSQGATGLGYGYTF. In DNA form, the CDR3 reads TGTGCCAGCAGCCAGGGAGCGACAGGGTTGGGCTATGGCTACACCTTC.

The chain joins TRBV7-2 to TRBJ1-1; D is undetermined. The ends were cut back, 5 bases at V and 1 base at J, with 8 bases in the middle. CDR3 length: 13 residues. Per the germline V gene, CDR1 is SGHTA and CDR2 is FQGNSA. CDR3 sequence reads: CASSRKGNTEAFF. The CDR3, as DNA: TGTGCCAGCAGCCGAAAAGGGAACACTGAAGCTTTCTTT.

The chain is built from TRBV7-8 and TRBJ1-4, with a tentative D call TRBD1 (5 bases). V lost 4 bases, J lost 8 bases, and 17 bases lay in between. This CDR3 comprises 15 residues. The V gene's germline CDR1 is SGHVS and CDR2 FQNEAQ. The CDR3 loop is CASSSVTVYGEKLFF. The CDR3 coding sequence is TGTGCCAGCAGCTCCGTGACAGTATATGGGGAAAAACTGTTTTTT.

This clonotype has more than one count but fewer than ten. The chain employs TRBV5-4 and TRBJ1-1; TRBD1 might be the D (5 bases). Germline-derived CDR1 and CDR2 are SGHNT and YYREEE (reference sequence). V lost 0 bases and J 1 base, leaving 10 bases between the germline ends. The CDR3 spans 15 residues. The CDR3 DNA reads TGTGCCAGCAGCTTGGTGTATGGGGCGAACACTGAAGCTTTCTTT. It is translated as CASSLVYGANTEAFF.

V gene TRBV4-1 combines with J gene TRBJ2-7; maybe TRBD2 (5 bases). CDR1 and CDR2 from the germline V gene are MGHRA and YSYEKL. With 0 bases removed from V and 1 base from J, the gap between germline ends came to 13 bases. The CDR3 extends over 16 amino acids. The CDR3 DNA reads as TGCGCCAGCAGCCAAGAGGGTCTAGAGGGATCCTACGAGCAGTACTTC. It encodes CASSQEGLEGSYEQYF.

The V call is TRBV11-2, the J call TRBJ2-1, with D possibly matching TRBD2 (6 bases). Trimming removed 2 bases from V and 3 bases from J, with 14 bases in between. The germline gives CDR1 SGHAT, CDR2 FQNNGV. The CDR3 consists of 16 residues. This chain's CDR3 is CASSLTPGRGYNEQFF. CDR3 DNA: TGTGCCAGCAGCTTAACTCCCGGGAGAGGCTACAATGAGCAGTTCTTC.

The table lists this clonotype with many counts. The rearrangement joins TRBV5-1 to TRBJ2-7; D possibly corresponds to TRBD2 (5 bases). The germline V gene encodes CDR1 SGHRS and CDR2 YFSETQ. There are 15 residues in the CDR3. V lost 1 base and J lost 2, with 13 bases in between. CDR3 region: CASSLSPGTTYEQYF. CDR3 nucleotides: TGCGCCAGCAGCTTGTCCCCGGGAACCACCTACGAGCAGTACTTC.

This clonotype was seen a few times. V gene TRBV3-1 combines with J gene TRBJ2-4; possibly TRBD1 for D (5 bases). V was clipped by 3 bases and J by 0 bases, with 6 bases between them. The CDR3 length is 14 residues. Germline CDR1 LGHDT, CDR2 YNNKEL (reference sequence). The CDR3 DNA reads TGTGCCAGCAGCCAGGGGCTAGCCAAAAACATTCAGTACTTC. Translating it yields CASSQGLAKNIQYF.

The chain recombines TRBV7-9 with TRBJ2-1; D is perhaps TRBD2 (6 bases). CDR1 and CDR2 from the germline V gene are SEHNR and FQNEAQ (reference sequence). The V end lost 4 bases, the J end lost 9 bases, and 10 bases lay between the germline ends. CDR3 size: 12 residues. The CDR3 is CASSWTIGEQFF. The CDR3 nucleotides are TGTGCCAGCAGCTGGACTATTGGTGAGCAGTTCTTC.

The rearrangement links TRBV19 to TRBJ2-1; 10 bases match TRBD1. There are 16 residues in the CDR3. The germline gives CDR1 LNHDA, CDR2 SQIVND (reference sequence). After removal of 6 bases from V and 7 bases from J, the junction contained 12 bases not matched to a gene. DNA for the CDR3: TGTGCCAGTAGGCACCCGGGACAGGGGCTGTCTAATGAGCAGTTCTTC. Protein: CASRHPGQGLSNEQFF.